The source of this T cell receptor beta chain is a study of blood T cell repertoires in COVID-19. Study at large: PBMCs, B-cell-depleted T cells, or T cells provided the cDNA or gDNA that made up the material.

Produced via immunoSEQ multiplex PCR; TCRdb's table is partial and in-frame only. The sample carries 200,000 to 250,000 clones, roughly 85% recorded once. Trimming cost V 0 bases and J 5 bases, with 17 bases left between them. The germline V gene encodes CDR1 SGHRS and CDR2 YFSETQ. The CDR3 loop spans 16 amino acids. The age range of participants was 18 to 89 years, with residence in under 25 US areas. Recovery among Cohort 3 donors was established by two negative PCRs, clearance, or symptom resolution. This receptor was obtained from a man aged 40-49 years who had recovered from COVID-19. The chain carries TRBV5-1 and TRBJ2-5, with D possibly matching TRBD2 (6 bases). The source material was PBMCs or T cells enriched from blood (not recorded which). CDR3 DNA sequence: TGCGCCAGCAGCTTGGGAGGGACTTCCCTGGGGGAGACCCAGTACTTC. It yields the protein CASSLGGTSLGETQYF. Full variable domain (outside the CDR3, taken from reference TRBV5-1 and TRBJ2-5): KAGVTQTPRYLIKTRGQQVTLSCSPISGHRSVSWYQQTPGQGLQFLFEYFSETQRNKGNFPGRFSGRQFSNSRSEMNVSTLELGDSALYLCASSLGGTSLGETQYFGPGTRLLVL.